This T cell receptor beta chain was captured by sequencing in a study of blood T cell repertoires in COVID-19. With 4 bases clipped from V and 5 bases from J, the junction kept 4 bases outside the gene matches. This CDR3 has 13 amino acids. CDR1 and CDR2 from the germline V gene are LNHNV and YYDKDF (reference sequence). Sequencing was performed with immunoSEQ multiplex PCR; in TCRdb, only in-frame clones are kept and a portion is missing. This sample has about 150,000 clones, with approximately 78% found just once. The TCR sequence derives from a man older than 75 with acute or convalescent COVID-19. Sequencing input: peripheral blood. The genes are TRBV15 and TRBJ1-2; TRBD1 agrees at 7 bases. DNA of the CDR3: TGTGCCACCAGCACTGGACAGGATTATGGCTACACCTTC. It translates to CATSTGQDYGYTF.